The T cell receptor (beta chain) described here comes from a study of cytomegalovirus exposure and HLA in healthy donors. Study results and limitations: A cluster of highly shared sequence variants was likely a sequencing artifact. A later analysis linked a missense variant in DCLRE1C to the trimming of TCR beta V and J genes. Donors were assumed by presence/absence analyses to have roughly uniform sequencing depth.

The CDR3 extends over 14 amino acids. The germline V gene encodes CDR1 SGHRS and CDR2 YFSETQ. Amplification used 60 Vbeta primers and 13 Jbeta primers. TCRdb's table, derived via immunoSEQ multiplex PCR, lists solely in-frame clones and lacks some. Of about 64,000 clones in the sample, approximately 83% were seen once. A note on this clone: Its specificity is not known. At one boundary the junction diverges from the germline segment, which might be a read error.

Sequencing used PBMCs. This clonotype was obtained from a female donor in good health and CMV-seronegative. The genes are TRBV5-1 and TRBJ2-3, with 9 bases aligning to TRBD2. The CDR3 DNA reads as TGCGCCAGCAGCTTGGGACAGCCCGGGACTAGCCGGGATTTT. Its protein product is CASSLGQPGTSRDF.